Following are 25 T cell receptor beta chains from one sample sequenced in a study of OX40 agonist ivuxolimab in advanced cancers. TCRdb's table, derived via immunoSEQ multiplex PCR, lists solely in-frame clones and lacks some. The data show 69,000 or so clones, roughly nine tenths seen once. Sequenced material: CD4+ or CD8+ T cells sorted from blood, taken in a trial of the OX40 agonist ivuxolimab. Receptors originate from an adult with an advanced solid tumor such as melanoma, head and neck, liver or kidney cancer.

The rearrangement links TRBV6-5 to TRBJ2-4, with no clear D. The CDR3 loop spans 12 amino acids. Germline V gene data show CDR1 as MNHEY and CDR2 as SVGAGI. The V gene lost 5 bases and the J gene lost 7 bases, with 9 bases spanning the gap. This CDR3 reads CASSQTWNIQYF. The CDR3 bases are TGTGCCAGCAGTCAGACTTGGAACATTCAGTACTTC.

The chain is built from TRBV19 and TRBJ2-1, with 9 positions matching TRBD1. The CDR3 runs to 15 residues. CDR1 LNHDA and CDR2 SQIVND come from the germline V gene (reference sequence). J was trimmed by 6 bases and V by 10 bases; bases with no gene match: 13. CDR3 region: CATSDRDRVTNEQFF. The CDR3 DNA follows: TGTGCCACTTCTGACCGGGACAGGGTTACCAATGAGCAGTTCTTC.

The rearrangement links TRBV19 to TRBJ1-1, with D uncertain. CDR3 length: 13 residues. Trimming left V 7 bases short and J 1 base short, with 10 bases between. The germline V gene has CDR1 LNHDA and CDR2 SQIVND (reference sequence). CDR3 loop: CASTWKGNTEAFF. The CDR3 nucleotides are TGTGCCAGTACCTGGAAGGGGAACACTGAAGCTTTCTTT.

The chain is built from TRBV4-1 and TRBJ2-5; the D gene is possibly TRBD1 (5 bases). The DNA end favors TRBJ2-7, so the J call may be wrong. The CDR3 loop spans 13 amino acids. Germline loops: CDR1 MGHRA, CDR2 YSYEKL. CDR3 region: CASGIGAGYEQYF. The CDR3 DNA sequence: TGCGCCAGCGGGATAGGGGCAGGCTACGAGCAGTACTTC.

The chain has TRBV6-5 and TRBJ2-7; D is possibly TRBD1 (5 bases). Looked up from germline, CDR1 is MNHEY and CDR2 is SVGAGI. This CDR3 comprises 13 residues. Trimming pared 4 bases from V and 0 bases from J, leaving 7 bases between. This CDR3 reads CASSWGYSYEQYF. The DNA for the CDR3 is TGTGCCAGCAGTTGGGGCTACTCCTACGAGCAGTACTTC.

The CDR3 loop is CASSSTSSPLEQYF. The DNA of the CDR3 is TGTGCCAGCAGCTCGACTAGTAGCCCTTTAGAGCAGTACTTC. The chain links TRBV11-2 to TRBJ2-7; a weak D match, TRBD2 (6 bases). Germline lookup yields CDR1 SGHAT and CDR2 FQNNGV. The germline V and J ends were trimmed by 4 bases and 7 bases, with 17 bases remaining between them. This CDR3 has 14 amino acids.

The V gene is TRBV30, the J gene TRBJ2-2; a weak D match, TRBD2 (5 bases). Trimming pared 1 base from V and 4 bases from J, leaving 10 bases between. The CDR3 length is 14 residues. CDR1 and CDR2 from the germline V gene are GTSNPN and SVGIG (reference sequence). The CDR3 is CAWSEVGSTGELFF. The CDR3, as DNA: TGTGCCTGGAGTGAGGTGGGGAGCACCGGGGAGCTGTTTTTT.

This clone was picked up a small number of times. This chain links TRBV6-5 with TRBJ1-4; D is uncertain. V was trimmed by 6 bases and J by 5 bases, leaving 4 bases between them. This CDR3 has 11 amino acids. Germline V gene sequence: CDR1 MNHEY, CDR2 SVGAGI. CDR3 DNA sequence: TGTGCCAGCAGGGAGAATGAAAAACTGTTTTTT. As protein: CASRENEKLFF.

As to this clone: Other DNA sequences from this sample encode an identical CDR3 as well. The chain uses TRBV27 and TRBJ2-5; D unresolved. V was pared by 0 bases and J by 5 bases, with 4 bases between. Germline CDR1 is MNHEY and CDR2 is SMNVEV (reference sequence). The length of the CDR3 is 12 residues. Written as DNA, the CDR3 is TGTGCCAGCAGTTTATCGGGTGAGACCCAGTACTTC. It encodes CASSLSGETQYF.

V usage is TRBV27 and J usage is TRBJ1-1, with unresolved D. V was clipped by 5 bases and J by 4 bases, with 11 bases between them. Per germline, CDR1 MNHEY and CDR2 SMNVEV (reference sequence). The CDR3 is 13 amino acids. Written as DNA, the CDR3 is TGTGCCAGCAGTCCGAGAGGTAGCACTGAAGCTTTCTTT. The encoded protein is CASSPRGSTEAFF.

The rearrangement joins TRBV7-9 to TRBJ2-7; no clear D. V was shortened by 4 bases and J by 5 bases, with 9 bases between the two germline ends. The CDR3 has 12 amino acids. In germline, CDR1 is SEHNR, CDR2 FQNEAQ (reference sequence). CDR3 sequence (DNA): TGTGCCAGCAGCTATAGCTTCGACGAGCAGTACTTC. This encodes CASSYSFDEQYF.

The J gene is TRBJ1-5, the V gene TRBV28; 8 bases are shared with TRBD1. Per germline, CDR1 MDHEN and CDR2 SYDVKM. Trimming cost V 3 bases and J 2 bases; bases outside gene matches: 3. This CDR3 comprises 15 residues. The CDR3 spells CASSFYRGGNQPQHF. Written as DNA, the CDR3 is TGTGCCAGCAGTTTCTACAGGGGGGGCAATCAGCCCCAGCATTTT.

The chain is built from TRBV4-1 and TRBJ2-7, with TRBD2 matching 8 bases. The V gene end was trimmed by 4 bases and the J gene end by 3 bases; junction bases not matched to a gene: 5. This CDR3 has 14 residues. CDR1 is MGHRA, CDR2 YSYEKL, per germline. Here the CDR3 DNA reads TGCGCCAGCAGCCTGACTAGCGAGAGCTACGAGCAGTACTTC. It encodes CASSLTSESYEQYF.

This clone occurred once. The chain uses TRBV29-1 and TRBJ2-6; no firm D call. The CDR3 consists of 15 residues. Germline CDR1 and CDR2: SQVTM and ANQGSEA. V was cut by 7 bases and J by 0 bases, with 13 bases left in between. CDR3 nucleotides: TGCAGCGCTCTCGGCGTACGCTCTGGGGCCAACGTCCTGACTTTC. Its translation is CSALGVRSGANVLTF. The entire variable domain, with the rest obtained from reference TRBV29-1 and TRBJ2-6, is as follows: SAVISQKPSRDICQRGTSLTIQCQVDSQVTMMFWYRQQPGQSLTLIATANQGSEATYESGFVIDKFPISRPNLTFSTLTVSNMSPEDSSIYLCSALGVRSGANVLTFGAGSRLTVL.

This chain joins TRBV10-3 and TRBJ2-3; D perhaps matches TRBD1 (6 bases). Trimming left V 0 bases short and J 3 bases short, with 25 bases between. Germline assignment: CDR1 ENHRY and CDR2 SYGVKD. The CDR3 covers 20 residues. CDR3 amino acids: CAISESFRPQGRIRTDTQYF. CDR3 DNA: TGTGCCATCAGTGAGTCCTTCCGTCCACAGGGACGAATTCGGACAGATACGCAGTATTTT.

This chain joins TRBV30 and TRBJ2-7; D may be TRBD2 (6 bases). Trimming pared 1 base from V and 2 bases from J, leaving 12 bases between. The CDR3 consists of 14 residues. Germline CDR1 and CDR2: GTSNPN and SVGIG (reference sequence). For the CDR3, the DNA is TGTGCCTGGAGTGAGACGGGAGTGACCTACGAGCAGTACTTC. It codes for CAWSETGVTYEQYF. The complete variable domain, with remaining parts taken from reference TRBV30 and TRBJ2-7, reads SQTIHQWPATLVQPVGSPLSLECTVEGTSNPNLYWYRQAAGRGLQLLFYSVGIGQISSEVPQNLSASRPQDRQFILSSKKLLLSDSGFYLCAWSETGVTYEQYFGPGTRLTVT.

Only one count was recorded for this clone. The J gene is TRBJ2-6, the V gene TRBV19; D might be TRBD1 (6 bases). Germline V CDR1 and CDR2: LNHDA, SQIVND (reference sequence). V lost 8 bases and J lost 0, with 14 bases in between. The CDR3 loop spans 16 amino acids. DNA of the CDR3: TGTGCCAGTGGACCGGGACATCGCTCTGGGGCCAACGTCCTGACTTTC. The encoded protein is CASGPGHRSGANVLTF.

This clone was seen only a few times. The V call is TRBV19, the J call TRBJ2-1, with no clear D. The CDR3 length is 10 residues. Germline V gives CDR1 LNHDA, CDR2 SQIVND (reference sequence). With 9 bases removed from V and 5 bases from J, the gap between germline ends came to 5 bases. CDR3 amino acids: CASGDNEQFF. The CDR3 bases are TGTGCCAGCGGTGACAATGAGCAGTTCTTC.

The J gene is TRBJ1-2, the V gene TRBV7-9, with a tentative D call TRBD1 (5 bases). The germline CDR1 and CDR2 sequences are SEHNR and FQNEAQ (reference sequence). The CDR3 is 12 amino acids. V shed 8 bases and J shed 7 bases, with 14 bases lying between them. In DNA form, the CDR3 reads TGTGCCAGCGAAGGGGAAGGACCTGGCTACACCTTC. This translates into CASEGEGPGYTF. Looking up the rest from reference TRBV7-9 and TRBJ1-2 gives the full variable domain: DTGVSQNPRHKITKRGQNVTFRCDPISEHNRLYWYRQTLGQGPEFLTYFQNEAQLEKSRLLSDRFSAERPKGSFSTLEIQRTEQGDSAMYLCASEGEGPGYTFGSGTRLTVV.

As concerns this clone: Other DNA variants within this sample encode the same CDR3. CDR3 sequence reads: CASSFSGANVLTF. CDR3 nucleotides: TGTGCCAGCAGTTTTTCTGGGGCCAACGTCCTGACTTTC. The V and J genes are TRBV6-5 and TRBJ2-6; no clear D. Germline assignment: CDR1 MNHEY and CDR2 SVGAGI. The CDR3 extends over 13 amino acids. Trimming shortened V by 4 bases and J by 1 base, and 2 bases separated the two germline ends.

The chain is built from TRBV29-1 and TRBJ1-1; a possible D gene is TRBD1 (5 bases). In germline, CDR1 is SQVTM, CDR2 ANQGSEA. Trimming removed 7 bases at V and 0 bases at J, with 18 bases between. The CDR3 sequence is 15 residues long. The CDR3 region is CSAINSGLLNTEAFF. The CDR3 DNA sequence: TGCAGCGCTATCAACTCAGGGCTATTGAACACTGAAGCTTTCTTT. The whole variable domain, remainder taken from reference TRBV29-1 and TRBJ1-1, is SAVISQKPSRDICQRGTSLTIQCQVDSQVTMMFWYRQQPGQSLTLIATANQGSEATYESGFVIDKFPISRPNLTFSTLTVSNMSPEDSSIYLCSAINSGLLNTEAFFGQGTRLTVV.

The chain links TRBV30 to TRBJ2-1; 11 positions agree with TRBD2. Germline V gene data show CDR1 as GTSNPN and CDR2 as SVGIG (reference sequence). V lost 7 bases to trimming and J lost 8 bases; unmatched junction nucleotides: 10. The CDR3 contains 14 residues. The chain's CDR3 is CASSLAGDWDEQFF. The CDR3 region has the DNA TGTGCCTCCTCACTAGCGGGAGATTGGGATGAGCAGTTCTTC.

The genes are TRBV11-3 and TRBJ2-6; D is unclear. CDR3 size: 14 residues. V was pared by 5 bases and J by 1 base, with 6 bases between. Germline V gene sequence: CDR1 SGHNT, CDR2 YENEEA. The CDR3 is CASSRTSGANVLTF. The CDR3 DNA is TGTGCCAGCAGCCGTACTTCTGGGGCCAACGTCCTGACTTTC.

The genes are TRBV15 and TRBJ2-1, with 9 nucleotides matching TRBD1. Germline CDR1 LNHNV, CDR2 YYDKDF (reference sequence). The CDR3 is made up of 16 amino acids. After removal of 0 bases from V and 5 bases from J, the junction contained 5 bases not matched to a gene. This CDR3 reads CATSREDRGANNEQFF. CDR3 coding DNA: TGTGCCACCAGCAGAGAGGACAGGGGAGCAAACAATGAGCAGTTCTTC.

This chain connects TRBV5-6 to TRBJ2-7, with D perhaps TRBD1 (5 bases). The germline gives CDR1 SGHDT, CDR2 YYEEEE. V was trimmed by 0 bases and J by 2 bases, leaving 9 bases between them. This CDR3 is built from 14 residues. The CDR3 DNA follows: TGTGCCAGCAGCTTGGCCAGGGTACCCTACGAGCAGTACTTC. This gives the protein CASSLARVPYEQYF.